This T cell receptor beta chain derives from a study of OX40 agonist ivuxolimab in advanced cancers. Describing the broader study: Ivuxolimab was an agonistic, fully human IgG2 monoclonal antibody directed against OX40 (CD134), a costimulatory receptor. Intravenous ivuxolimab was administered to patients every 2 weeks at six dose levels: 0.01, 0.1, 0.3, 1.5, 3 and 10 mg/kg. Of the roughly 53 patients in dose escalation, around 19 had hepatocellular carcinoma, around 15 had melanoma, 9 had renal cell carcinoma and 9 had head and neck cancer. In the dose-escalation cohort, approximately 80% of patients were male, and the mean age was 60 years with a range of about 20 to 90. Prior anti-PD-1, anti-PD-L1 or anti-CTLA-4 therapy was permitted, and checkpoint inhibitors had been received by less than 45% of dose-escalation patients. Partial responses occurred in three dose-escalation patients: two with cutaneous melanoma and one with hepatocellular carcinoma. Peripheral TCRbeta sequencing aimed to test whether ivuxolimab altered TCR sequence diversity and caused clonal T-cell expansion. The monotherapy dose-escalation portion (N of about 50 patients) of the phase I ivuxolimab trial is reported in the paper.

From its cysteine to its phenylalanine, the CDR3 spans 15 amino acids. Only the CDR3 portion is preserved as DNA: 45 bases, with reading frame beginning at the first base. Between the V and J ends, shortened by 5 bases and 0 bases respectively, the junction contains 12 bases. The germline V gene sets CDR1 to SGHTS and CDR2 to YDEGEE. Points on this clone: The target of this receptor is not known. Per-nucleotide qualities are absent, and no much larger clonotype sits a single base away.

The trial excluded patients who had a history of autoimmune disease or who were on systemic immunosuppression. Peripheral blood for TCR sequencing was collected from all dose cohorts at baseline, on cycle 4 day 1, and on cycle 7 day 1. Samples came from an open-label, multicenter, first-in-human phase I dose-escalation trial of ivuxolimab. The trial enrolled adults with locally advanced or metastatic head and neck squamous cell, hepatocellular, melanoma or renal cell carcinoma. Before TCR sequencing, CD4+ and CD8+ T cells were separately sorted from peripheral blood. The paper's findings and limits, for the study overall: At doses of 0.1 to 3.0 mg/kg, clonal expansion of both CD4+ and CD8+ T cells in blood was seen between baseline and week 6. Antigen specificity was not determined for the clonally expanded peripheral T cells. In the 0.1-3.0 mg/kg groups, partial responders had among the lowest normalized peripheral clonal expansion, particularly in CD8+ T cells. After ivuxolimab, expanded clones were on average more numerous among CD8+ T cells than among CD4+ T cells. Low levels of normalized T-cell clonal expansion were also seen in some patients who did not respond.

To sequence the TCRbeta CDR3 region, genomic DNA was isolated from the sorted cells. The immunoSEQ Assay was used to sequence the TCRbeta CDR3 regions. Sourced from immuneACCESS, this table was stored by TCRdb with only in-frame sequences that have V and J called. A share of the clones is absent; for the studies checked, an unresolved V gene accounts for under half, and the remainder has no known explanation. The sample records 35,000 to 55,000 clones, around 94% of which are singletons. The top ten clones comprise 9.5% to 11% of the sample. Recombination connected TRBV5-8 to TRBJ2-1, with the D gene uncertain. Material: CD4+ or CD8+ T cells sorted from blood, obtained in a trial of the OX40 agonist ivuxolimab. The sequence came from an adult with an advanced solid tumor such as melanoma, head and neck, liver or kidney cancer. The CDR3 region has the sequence CASSPWASSYNEQFF. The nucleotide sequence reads TGTGCCAGCAGTCCCTGGGCGAGCTCCTACAATGAGCAGTTCTTC. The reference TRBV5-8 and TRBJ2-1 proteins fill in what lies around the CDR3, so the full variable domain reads EAGVTQSPTHLIKTRGQQATLRCSPISGHTSVYWYQQALGLGLQFLLWYDEGEERNRGNFPPRFSGRQFPNYSSELNVNALELEDSALYLCASSPWASSYNEQFFGPGTRLTVL.